Listed below are T cell receptor beta chains from one sample, sequenced in a study of identical twins. TCRdb analysed the 5' RACE reads with MiXCR anew, one entry per CDR3 protein. Among just under 550,000 distinct CDR3 sequences listed, roughly 15% were seen once. These data also featured in a second study, about yellow fever vaccine responses in identical twins.

The specimen sequenced was CD4+ T cells sorted from blood. The receptors derive from a woman younger than 30 in good health. The CDR3 runs from the conserved cysteine through the conserved F or W. Fields, in order: J gene, D gene, clone size, V gene, CDR3 DNA, CDR3 protein. The D gene is left open where the match is weak. Size is omitted from some rows. Given values are once, few, many or a class for expanded clones.

TRBJ1-5 | . | . | TRBV7-6 | TGTGCCAGCAGCTTAGCGGGGGGCCCAAGCAATCAGCCCCAGCATTTT | CASSLAGGPSNQPQHF
TRBJ2-7 | . | . | TRBV28 | TGTGCCAGCAGACCGGGACTTAGCGCCTACGAGCAGTACTTC | CASRPGLSAYEQYF
TRBJ1-5 | . | . | TRBV29-1 | TGCAGCGTGGCTGAAAATAGCAATCAGCCCCAGCATTTT | CSVAENSNQPQHF
TRBJ2-2 | . | once | TRBV12-5 | TGTGCTAGTGGGGGAGCTCACACCGGGGAGCTGTTTTTT | CASGGAHTGELFF
TRBJ1-3 | . | . | TRBV12-3/TRBV12-4 | TGTGCCAGCAGTTCATGGGGACGTTTCTCTGGAAACACCATATATTTT | CASSSWGRFSGNTIYF
TRBJ2-3 | . | few | TRBV2 | TGTGCCAGCAGTGAGCAGACAGAGGGTACGCAGTATTTT | CASSEQTEGTQYF
TRBJ2-2 | . | few | TRBV29-1 | TGCAGCGTTGCACAGGGAACGAACACCGGGGAGCTGTTTTTT | CSVAQGTNTGELFF
TRBJ2-5 | TRBD2 | many | TRBV29-1 | TGCAGCGTTCGTCGGACTAGCGGGAGACAAGAGACCCAGTACTTC | CSVRRTSGRQETQYF
TRBJ2-7 | . | few | TRBV28 | TGTGCCAGCAGTAGGCCTGAGGGCCCTTCCTACGAGCAGTACTTC | CASSRPEGPSYEQYF
TRBJ2-1 | . | . | TRBV4-2 | TGTGCCAGCAGCCAACCAGGACTCACCAGAGGTGAGCAGTTCTTC | CASSQPGLTRGEQFF
TRBJ2-2 | . | . | TRBV10-2 | TGCGCCAGCAGTGGGGAGGGGGTAACCGGGGAGCTGTTTTTT | CASSGEGVTGELFF
TRBJ1-2 | . | few | TRBV5-6 | TGTGCCAGCAGCTTGTCAGGGCTCGGCTACACCTTC | CASSLSGLGYTF
TRBJ2-3 | . | few | TRBV10-3 | TGTGCCATCAGTGACAGGGGGGACTCCACAGATACGCAGTATTTT | CAISDRGDSTDTQYF
TRBJ2-1 | TRBD2 | . | TRBV4-1 | TGCGCCAGCAGCCAAGACGGATTAGCGGGAGATGAGCAGTTCTTC | CASSQDGLAGDEQFF
TRBJ2-2 | TRBD2 | few | TRBV6-5 | TGTGCCAGCAGTTCGGGGGCGGGGGGCTCGAACACCGGGGAGCTGTTTTTT | CASSSGAGGSNTGELFF
TRBJ2-5 | . | few | TRBV5-1 | TGCGCCAGCACCAATCAAGAGACCCAGTACTTC | CASTNQETQYF
TRBJ2-3 | . | few | TRBV9 | TGTGCCAGCAGCGTAGGGGGAGCTAGCACAGATACGCAGTATTTT | CASSVGGASTDTQYF
TRBJ2-7 | TRBD1 | . | TRBV19 | TGTGCCAGTAGTGTATCGACAGGGGGCAACTACGAGCAGTACTTC | CASSVSTGGNYEQYF
TRBJ2-2 | . | few | TRBV11-2 | TGTGCCAGCAGCTTGGTGTTAATGAACACCGGGGAGCTGTTTTTT | CASSLVLMNTGELFF
TRBJ2-3 | . | few | TRBV12-5 | TGTGCTAGTGGTTTGGTAAGCGGAGATACGCAGTATTTT | CASGLVSGDTQYF
TRBJ2-2 | . | many | TRBV7-8 | TGTGCCAGCAGCCGCAGCAGTGCGAACACCGGGGAGCTGTTTTTT | CASSRSSANTGELFF
TRBJ1-3 | . | few | TRBV20-1 | TGCAGTGCTCAGTCCTCTGGAAACACCATATATTTT | CSAQSSGNTIYF
TRBJ2-4 | . | . | TRBV7-2 | TGTGCCAGCAGCTTAGCATCAGGGGAAAACATTCAGTACTTC | CASSLASGENIQYF
TRBJ2-1 | TRBD1 | . | TRBV7-2 | TGTGCCAGCAGCTTAGCGGGACAGGGTGGAAGAATAAAAGCTCACAATGAGCAGTTCTTC | CASSLAGQGGRIKAHNEQFF
TRBJ1-3 | TRBD1 | few | TRBV20-1 | TGCAGTGCCGCGGACTCAGGACAGGCAAACACCATATATTTT | CSAADSGQANTIYF
TRBJ2-3 | . | few | TRBV7-9 | TGTGCCAGCAGCCCTAGGGTCTGGAGCACAGATACGCAGTATTTT | CASSPRVWSTDTQYF
TRBJ2-1 | . | . | TRBV5-4 | TGTGCCAGCAGCTTGGGCCCCAGACTGAGCTCCTACAATGAGCAGTTCTTC | CASSLGPRLSSYNEQFF
TRBJ2-1 | TRBD2 | few | TRBV5-6 | TGTGCCAGCAGCTCCCGATCGACTAGCCTGACCTTGTTCTTC | CASSSRSTSLTLFF
TRBJ2-3 | . | . | TRBV7-2 | TGTGCCAGCAGCTTAATTGCAGGTGGGGATACGCAGTATTTT | CASSLIAGGDTQYF
TRBJ2-7 | TRBD2 | few | TRBV29-1 | TGCAGCGTTGCTCTAGCGGGATTCTACGAGCAGTACTTC | CSVALAGFYEQYF
TRBJ2-1 | . | . | TRBV12-3/TRBV12-4 | TGTGCCAGCAGTTTAGGGGGGCGGGAGCTACGTCGGGAGCAGTTCTTC | CASSLGGRELRREQFF
TRBJ2-5 | . | few | TRBV24-1 | TGTGCCACCAGTGATTTCCGTCAGACCCAGTACTTC | CATSDFRQTQYF
TRBJ1-1 | . | . | TRBV11-2 | TGTGCCACCGCAAGGCGGGTTAGCCCTGGGTACACTGAAGCTTTCTTT | CATARRVSPGYTEAFF
TRBJ2-5 | TRBD1 | . | TRBV29-1 | TGCAGCTACGAGGGACAGTTGAAGACCCAGTACTTC | CSYEGQLKTQYF
TRBJ2-7 | . | few | TRBV5-5 | TGTGCCAGCAGCTTGCTATCCGGCGTGGCCCTAGACGAGCAGTACTTC | CASSLLSGVALDEQYF
TRBJ1-5 | . | few | TRBV12-3/TRBV12-4 | TGTGCCAGCACCCAGGGGAGGATAAATCAGCCCCAGCATTTT | CASTQGRINQPQHF
TRBJ2-5 | TRBD2 | . | TRBV29-1 | TGCAGCGTTCCATCAGCGGGGGGGCCTTCGGAGACCCAGTACTTC | CSVPSAGGPSETQYF
TRBJ2-2 | . | . | TRBV20-1 | TGCAGTGCGCGTTGGGGGTTCACCGGGGAGCTGTTTTTT | CSARWGFTGELFF
TRBJ2-7 | TRBD2 | few | TRBV5-1 | TGCGCCAGCAGCTTGACTAGCGGGAGGGCTAGAAACGAGCAGTACTTC | CASSLTSGRARNEQYF
TRBJ1-2 | TRBD1 | . | TRBV29-1 | TGCAGCGTTGTTTACGGGACAGGGGGAGCAAATGGCTACACCTTC | CSVVYGTGGANGYTF
TRBJ2-1 | TRBD2 | . | TRBV5-1 | TGCGCCAGCAGCTCCGGCGGGAGCGGCAATGAGCAGTTCTTC | CASSSGGSGNEQFF
TRBJ1-1 | . | few | TRBV5-1 | TGCGCCAGCAGCCCACAAGGAGACAAACGGGGTTTCGCTGAAGCTTTCTTT | CASSPQGDKRGFAEAFF
TRBJ2-3 | . | few | TRBV3-1 | TGTGCCAGCAGCCAAGCGACGGGGTCCACAGATACGCAGTATTTT | CASSQATGSTDTQYF
TRBJ1-1 | . | few | TRBV6-5 | TGTGCCAGCAGTAACCAGGGGTTGGTAGCTTTCTTT | CASSNQGLVAFF
TRBJ1-1 | . | . | TRBV15 | TGTGCCACCAGCAGACCGGACGGGTACACTGAAGCTTTCTTT | CATSRPDGYTEAFF
TRBJ1-4 | . | few | TRBV5-1 | TGCGCCAGCAGCTCTGTACTGGCAACTAATGAAAAACTGTTTTTT | CASSSVLATNEKLFF
TRBJ2-5 | TRBD2 | . | TRBV6-1 | TGTGCCAGCATCAGACTAGCGGGGGGCCAAGAGACCCAGTACTTC | CASIRLAGGQETQYF
TRBJ1-2 | . | . | TRBV12-3/TRBV12-4 | TGTGCCAGCATGCCGACTGGCGGCTCTTATGGCTACACCTTC | CASMPTGGSYGYTF
TRBJ2-2 | TRBD2 | few | TRBV5-1 | TGCGCCAGCAGCTTGGGAGCGGGGACCGGGGAGCTGTTTTTT | CASSLGAGTGELFF
TRBJ2-5 | . | . | TRBV29-1 | TGCAGCGCTTGCTCCGGGGGAGGAGAGACCCAGTACTTC | CSACSGGGETQYF
TRBJ2-7 | TRBD2 | . | TRBV5-1 | TGCGCCAGCAGCTTGAGACCCAGCGGGAGCGAGCAGTACTTC | CASSLRPSGSEQYF
TRBJ2-5 | . | few | TRBV4-2 | TGTGCCAGCAGCCAAGACTCCCCCGGACGGGGCGAAGAGACCCAGTACTTC | CASSQDSPGRGEETQYF
TRBJ2-7 | TRBD1 | . | TRBV10-3 | TGTGCCATCAGTGATGGGGACAGGGAAGCCTACGAGCAGTACTTC | CAISDGDREAYEQYF
TRBJ2-4 | . | few | TRBV12-3/TRBV12-4 | TGTGCCAGCAGTCAACAGCCCGTCTCAAACATTCAGTACTTC | CASSQQPVSNIQYF
TRBJ1-6 | . | . | TRBV5-1 | TGCGCCAGCAGAACGGCGGGAGATTCACCCCTCCACTTT | CASRTAGDSPLHF
TRBJ1-6 | TRBD1 | many | TRBV18 | TGTGCCAGCTCACCGGGGACAGGGGGTTCACCCCTCCACTTT | CASSPGTGGSPLHF
TRBJ1-5 | . | few | TRBV20-1 | TGCAGTGCTAGGGGAGAGCCTTATCAGCCCCAGCATTTT | CSARGEPYQPQHF
TRBJ1-1 | . | . | TRBV21-1 | TGTGCCAGCAGCAAACAAGTGACAGGGACGAATTTTGGGGACACTGAAGCTTTCTTT | CASSKQVTGTNFGDTEAFF
TRBJ2-3 | TRBD1 | . | TRBV19 | TGTGCCAGTAGTACACAGGGGGCTGGAGATACGCAGTATTTT | CASSTQGAGDTQYF
TRBJ1-5 | TRBD1 | few | TRBV19 | TGTGCCAGTAGTATACCCAGGGACAGGGGGCGGCAGCCCCAGCATTTT | CASSIPRDRGRQPQHF